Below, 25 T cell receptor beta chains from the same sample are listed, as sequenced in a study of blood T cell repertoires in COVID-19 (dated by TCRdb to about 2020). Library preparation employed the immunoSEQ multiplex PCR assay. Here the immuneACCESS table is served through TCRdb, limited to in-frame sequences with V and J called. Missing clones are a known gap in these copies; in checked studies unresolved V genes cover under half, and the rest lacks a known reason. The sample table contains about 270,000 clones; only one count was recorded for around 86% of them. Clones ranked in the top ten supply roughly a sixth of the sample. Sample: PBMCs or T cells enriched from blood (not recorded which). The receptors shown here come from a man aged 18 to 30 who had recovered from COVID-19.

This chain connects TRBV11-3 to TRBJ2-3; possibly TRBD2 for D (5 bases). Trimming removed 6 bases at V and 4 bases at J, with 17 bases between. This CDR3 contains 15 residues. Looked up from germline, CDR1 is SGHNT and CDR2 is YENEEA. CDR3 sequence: CASSDPGDYADTQYF. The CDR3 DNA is TGTGCCAGCAGTGACCCCGGGGATTATGCAGATACGCAGTATTTT.

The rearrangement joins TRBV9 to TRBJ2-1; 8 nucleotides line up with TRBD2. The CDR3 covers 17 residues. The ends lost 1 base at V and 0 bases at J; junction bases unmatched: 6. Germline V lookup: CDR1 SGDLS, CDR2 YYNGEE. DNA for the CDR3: TGTGCCAGCAGCGTATGGGCTAGCGGGTTCTCCTACAATGAGCAGTTCTTC. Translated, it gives CASSVWASGFSYNEQFF.

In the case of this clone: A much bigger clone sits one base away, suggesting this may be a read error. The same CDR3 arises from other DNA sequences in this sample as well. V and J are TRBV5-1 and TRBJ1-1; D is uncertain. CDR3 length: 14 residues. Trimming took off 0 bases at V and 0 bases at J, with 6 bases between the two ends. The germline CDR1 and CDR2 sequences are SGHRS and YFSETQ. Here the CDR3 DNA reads TGCGCCAGCAGCTTGGCGGGGATGAACACTGAAGCTTTCTTT. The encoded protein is CASSLAGMNTEAFF. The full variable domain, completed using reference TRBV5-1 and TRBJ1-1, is KAGVTQTPRYLIKTRGQQVTLSCSPISGHRSVSWYQQTPGQGLQFLFEYFSETQRNKGNFPGRFSGRQFSNSRSEMNVSTLELGDSALYLCASSLAGMNTEAFFGQGTRLTVV.

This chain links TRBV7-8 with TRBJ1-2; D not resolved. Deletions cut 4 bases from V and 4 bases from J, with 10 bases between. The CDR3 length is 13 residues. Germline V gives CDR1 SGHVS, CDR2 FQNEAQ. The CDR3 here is CASSSSEVYGYTF. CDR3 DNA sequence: TGTGCCAGCAGCTCGTCAGAGGTCTATGGCTACACCTTC.

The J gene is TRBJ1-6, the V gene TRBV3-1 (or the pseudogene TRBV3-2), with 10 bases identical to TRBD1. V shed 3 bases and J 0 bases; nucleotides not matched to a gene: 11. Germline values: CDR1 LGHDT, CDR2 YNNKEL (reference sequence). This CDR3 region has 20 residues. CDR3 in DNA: TGTGCCAGCAGCCATGGGGACAGGGGCGTAGAAAGCTCCTATAATTCACCCCTCCACTTT. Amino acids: CASSHGDRGVESSYNSPLHF.

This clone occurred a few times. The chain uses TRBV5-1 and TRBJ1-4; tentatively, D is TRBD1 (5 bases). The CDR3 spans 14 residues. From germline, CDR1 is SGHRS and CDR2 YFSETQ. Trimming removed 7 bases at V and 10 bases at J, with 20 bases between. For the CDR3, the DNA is TGCGCCAGCGGGACGGGGACCTCCGGGGGAAAACTGTTTTTT. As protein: CASGTGTSGGKLFF.

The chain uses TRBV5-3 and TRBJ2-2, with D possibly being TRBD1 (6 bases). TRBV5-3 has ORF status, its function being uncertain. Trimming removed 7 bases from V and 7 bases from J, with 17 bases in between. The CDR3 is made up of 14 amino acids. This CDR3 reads CARDAGTPCGELFF. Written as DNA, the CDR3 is TGTGCCAGAGACGCTGGGACACCTTGCGGGGAGCTGTTTTTT.

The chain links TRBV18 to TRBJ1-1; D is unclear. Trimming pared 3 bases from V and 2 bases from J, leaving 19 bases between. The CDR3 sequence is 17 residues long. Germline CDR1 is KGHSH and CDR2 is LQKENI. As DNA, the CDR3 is TGTGCCAGCTCACCTAAGGAGGCCAGCCTTATTAACACTGAAGCTTTCTTT. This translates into CASSPKEASLINTEAFF.

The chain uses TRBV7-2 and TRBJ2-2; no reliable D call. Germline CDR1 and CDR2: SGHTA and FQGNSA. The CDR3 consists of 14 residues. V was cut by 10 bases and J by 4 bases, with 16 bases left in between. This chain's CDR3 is CATSRGRSTGELFF. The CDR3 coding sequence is TGTGCCACCTCCCGTGGTAGAAGCACCGGGGAGCTGTTTTTT.

DNA of the CDR3: TGCGCCAGCAGCCGTGGGGCAGGGGAAGAGACCCAGTACTTC. It specifies CASSRGAGEETQYF. This chain connects TRBV5-1 to TRBJ2-5; TRBD1 is a possible D gene (6 bases). Trimming shortened V by 4 bases and J by 3 bases, and 13 bases separated the two germline ends. The length of the CDR3 is 14 residues. CDR1 is SGHRS, CDR2 YFSETQ, per germline.

The CDR3 reads CASMKDRGTDNEQFF. For the CDR3, the DNA is TGCGCCAGCATGAAAGACAGGGGAACGGACAATGAGCAGTTCTTC. The genes are TRBV4-1 and TRBJ2-1, with TRBD1 identical over 8 bases. V shed 7 bases, J shed 5 bases, and the junction held 10 bases outside the gene matches. The CDR3 spans 15 residues. Germline V CDR1 and CDR2: MGHRA, YSYEKL.

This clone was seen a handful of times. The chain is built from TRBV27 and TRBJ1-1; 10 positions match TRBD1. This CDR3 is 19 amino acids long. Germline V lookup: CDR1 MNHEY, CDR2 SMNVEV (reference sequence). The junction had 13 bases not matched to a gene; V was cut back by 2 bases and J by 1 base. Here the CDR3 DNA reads TGTGCCAGCAGTTTAAGCTTGGTTCGACAGGGGGCGCCGAACACTGAAGCTTTCTTT. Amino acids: CASSLSLVRQGAPNTEAFF.

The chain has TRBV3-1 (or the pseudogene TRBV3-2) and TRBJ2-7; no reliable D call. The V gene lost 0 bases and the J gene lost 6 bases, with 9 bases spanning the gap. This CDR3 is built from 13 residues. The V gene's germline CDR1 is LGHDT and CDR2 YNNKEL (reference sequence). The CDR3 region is CASSQDPVAEQYF. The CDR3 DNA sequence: TGTGCCAGCAGCCAAGACCCTGTAGCCGAGCAGTACTTC.

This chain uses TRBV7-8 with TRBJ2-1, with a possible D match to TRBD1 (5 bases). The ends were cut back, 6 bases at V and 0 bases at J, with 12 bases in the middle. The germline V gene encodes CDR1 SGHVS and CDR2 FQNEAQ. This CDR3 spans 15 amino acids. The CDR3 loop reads CASRGARGSYNEQFF. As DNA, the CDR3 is TGTGCCAGCAGAGGGGCTAGGGGCTCCTACAATGAGCAGTTCTTC.

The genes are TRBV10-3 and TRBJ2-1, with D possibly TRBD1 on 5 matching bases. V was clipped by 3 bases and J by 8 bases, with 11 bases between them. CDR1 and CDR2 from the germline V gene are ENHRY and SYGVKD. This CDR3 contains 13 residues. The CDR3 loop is CAISEGVGDEQFF. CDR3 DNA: TGTGCCATCAGTGAAGGGGTGGGCGATGAGCAGTTCTTC.

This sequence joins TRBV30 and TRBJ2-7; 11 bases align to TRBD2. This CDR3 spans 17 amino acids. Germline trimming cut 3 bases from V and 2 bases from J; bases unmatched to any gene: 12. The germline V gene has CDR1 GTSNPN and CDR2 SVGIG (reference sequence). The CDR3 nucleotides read TGTGCCTGGAGACCCACAATCGGGACTAGCGGCGCCTACGAGCAGTACTTC. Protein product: CAWRPTIGTSGAYEQYF.

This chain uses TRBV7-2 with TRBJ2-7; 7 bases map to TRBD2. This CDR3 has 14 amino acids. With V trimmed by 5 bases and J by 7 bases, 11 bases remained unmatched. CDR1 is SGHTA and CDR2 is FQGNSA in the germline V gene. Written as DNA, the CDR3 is TGTGCCAGCAGCGTCGGACTAGGAGTTTGGGAGCAGTACTTC. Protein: CASSVGLGVWEQYF.

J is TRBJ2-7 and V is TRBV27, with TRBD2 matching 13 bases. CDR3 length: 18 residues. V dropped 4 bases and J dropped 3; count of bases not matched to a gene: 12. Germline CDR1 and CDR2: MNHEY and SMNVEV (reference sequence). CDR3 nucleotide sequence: TGTGCCAGCAGTTCAATTCATACACTAGCGGGAGGGTTCTACGAGCAGTACTTC. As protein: CASSSIHTLAGGFYEQYF.

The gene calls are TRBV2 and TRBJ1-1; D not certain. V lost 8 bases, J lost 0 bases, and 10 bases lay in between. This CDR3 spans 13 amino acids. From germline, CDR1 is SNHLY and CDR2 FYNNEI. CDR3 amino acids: CASRKRLNTEAFF. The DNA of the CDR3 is TGTGCCAGCCGCAAGCGATTGAACACTGAAGCTTTCTTT.

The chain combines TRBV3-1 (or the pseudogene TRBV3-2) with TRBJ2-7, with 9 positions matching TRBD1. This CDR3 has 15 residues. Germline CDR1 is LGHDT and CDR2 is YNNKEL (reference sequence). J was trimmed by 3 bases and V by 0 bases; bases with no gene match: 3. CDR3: CASSQDTGGLYEQYF. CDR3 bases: TGTGCCAGCAGCCAAGATACAGGGGGCCTCTACGAGCAGTACTTC.

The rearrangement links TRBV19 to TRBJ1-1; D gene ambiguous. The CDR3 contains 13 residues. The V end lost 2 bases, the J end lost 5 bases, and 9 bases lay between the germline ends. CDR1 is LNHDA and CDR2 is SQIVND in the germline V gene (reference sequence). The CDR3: CASSIRGYTEAFF. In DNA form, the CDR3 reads TGTGCCAGTAGTATACGGGGATATACTGAAGCTTTCTTT.

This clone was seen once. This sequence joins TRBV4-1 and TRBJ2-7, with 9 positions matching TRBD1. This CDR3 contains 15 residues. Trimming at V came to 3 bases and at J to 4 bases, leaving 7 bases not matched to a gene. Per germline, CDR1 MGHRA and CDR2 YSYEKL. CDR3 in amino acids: CASSQPGQGEYEQYF. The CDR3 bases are TGCGCCAGCAGCCAGCCGGGACAGGGAGAGTACGAGCAGTACTTC.

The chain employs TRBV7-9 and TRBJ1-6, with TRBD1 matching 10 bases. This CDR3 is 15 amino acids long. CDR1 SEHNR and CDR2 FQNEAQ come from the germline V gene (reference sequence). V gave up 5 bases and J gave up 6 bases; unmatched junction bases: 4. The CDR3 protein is CASSTTGGGNSPLHF. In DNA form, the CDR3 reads TGTGCCAGCAGCACGACAGGGGGCGGTAATTCACCCCTCCACTTT. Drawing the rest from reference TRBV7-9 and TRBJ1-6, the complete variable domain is DTGVSQNPRHKITKRGQNVTFRCDPISEHNRLYWYRQTLGQGPEFLTYFQNEAQLEKSRLLSDRFSAERPKGSFSTLEIQRTEQGDSAMYLCASSTTGGGNSPLHFGNGTRLTVT.

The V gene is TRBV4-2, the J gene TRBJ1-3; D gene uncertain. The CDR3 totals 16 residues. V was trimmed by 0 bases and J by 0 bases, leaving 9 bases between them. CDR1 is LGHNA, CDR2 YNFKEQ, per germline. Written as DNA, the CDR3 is TGTGCCAGCAGCCAAGAAGATCCGGGCTCTGGAAACACCATATATTTT. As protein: CASSQEDPGSGNTIYF.

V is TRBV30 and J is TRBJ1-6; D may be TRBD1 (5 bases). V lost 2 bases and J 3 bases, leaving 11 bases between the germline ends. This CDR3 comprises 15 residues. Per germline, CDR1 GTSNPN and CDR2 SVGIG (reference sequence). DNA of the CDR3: TGTGCCTGGAGTAATTTTCAGGGCTATAATTCACCCCTCCACTTT. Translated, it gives CAWSNFQGYNSPLHF.